The 18 T cell receptor beta chains reported below all come from one sample, sequenced in a study of CD8 T cells in Susac syndrome. About 0.45 to 1 ug RNA was reverse transcribed with random hexamers. In TCRdb, the immunoSEQ multiplex PCR reads were re-called with MiXCR into one record per CDR3 protein. The data show 120,000 or so distinct CDR3 sequences, more than 85% seen once. What was sequenced was CD4+ T cells from PBMCs. These receptors were taken from a human donor with multiple sclerosis.

J is TRBJ2-3 and V is TRBV18; no definite D call. CDR1 is KGHSH, CDR2 LQKENI, per germline. With 8 bases removed from V and 0 bases from J, the gap between germline ends came to 6 bases. The CDR3 has 12 amino acids. CDR3 sequence: CASLGSTDTQYF. Written as DNA, the CDR3 is TGTGCCAGCCTCGGGAGCACAGATACGCAGTATTTT.

For the CDR3, the DNA is TGTGCCAGCAGACCTACCGGGAGGCCCACTGAAGCTTTCTTT. Translation gives CASRPTGRPTEAFF. The gene calls are TRBV12-3 or TRBV12-4 and TRBJ1-1, with D uncertain. The CDR3 runs to 14 residues. Trimming took 6 bases from V and 4 from J, leaving 15 bases between them.

V is TRBV5-1 and J is TRBJ2-3; 14 bases match TRBD2. The CDR3 extends over 20 amino acids. With 4 bases clipped from V and 2 bases from J, the junction kept 15 bases outside the gene matches. CDR1 and CDR2 from the germline V gene are SGHRS and YFSETQ. CDR3 amino acids: CASSPRLAGGASYNTDTQYF. CDR3 coding DNA: TGCGCCAGCAGCCCCCGACTAGCGGGGGGGGCATCCTACAACACAGATACGCAGTATTTT.

The V and J genes are TRBV6-2 or TRBV6-3 and TRBJ1-5; no firm D call. This CDR3 region has 16 residues. Germline V gives CDR1 MNHEY, CDR2 SVGEGT. V was clipped by 2 bases and J by 2 bases, with 13 bases between them. CDR3 protein: CASSYGRQHRNQPQHF. As DNA, the CDR3 is TGTGCCAGCAGTTACGGTAGACAACACCGCAATCAGCCCCAGCATTTT.

The rearrangement links TRBV6-1 to TRBJ2-1; no reliable D call. Germline V CDR1 and CDR2: MNHNS, SASEGT. The V gene lost 11 bases and the J gene lost 5 bases, with 19 bases spanning the gap. This CDR3 region has 14 residues. CDR3 DNA: TGTGCCCGACATGGGGTGATTCTCGACAATGAGCAGTTCTTC. This sequence encodes CARHGVILDNEQFF.

The chain is built from TRBV19 and TRBJ2-7, with no clear D. Trimming left V 6 bases short and J 1 base short, with 16 bases between. The germline gives CDR1 LNHDA, CDR2 SQIVND (reference sequence). This CDR3 region has 15 residues. The CDR3 DNA follows: TGTGCCAGTAGAGTATCCTTCCACGATTCCTACGAGCAGTACTTC. This gives the protein CASRVSFHDSYEQYF.

The chain joins TRBV19 to TRBJ2-3; 15 nucleotides line up with TRBD2. The CDR3 runs 17 residues. With 6 bases clipped from V and 6 bases from J, the junction kept 10 bases outside the gene matches. Germline CDR1 LNHDA, CDR2 SQIVND (reference sequence). CDR3 region: CASSRYGGTSGGDTQYF. The CDR3 coding sequence is TGTGCCAGTAGCCGTTATGGGGGGACTAGCGGGGGGGATACGCAGTATTTT.

This clonotype was observed a single time. V is TRBV20-1 and J is TRBJ2-3; a weak D match, TRBD2 (7 bases). CDR1 and CDR2 from the germline V gene are DFQATT and SNEGSKA (reference sequence). This CDR3 has 17 amino acids. With 7 bases removed from V and 0 bases from J, the gap between germline ends came to 23 bases. The CDR3 here is CSVVRGGGWASTDTQYF. In DNA form, the CDR3 reads TGCAGTGTTGTTCGAGGGGGGGGATGGGCGAGCACAGATACGCAGTATTTT.

This rearrangement joins TRBV3-1 to TRBJ1-1; D unclear. This CDR3 has 12 amino acids. Trimming cost V 1 base and J 4 bases, with 4 bases left between them. CDR1 is LGHDT and CDR2 is YNNKEL in the germline V gene (reference sequence). Written as DNA, the CDR3 is TGTGCCAGCAGCCAAGGGGGCACTGAAGCTTTCTTT. Its translation: CASSQGGTEAFF.

The rearrangement uses TRBV3-1 and TRBJ1-6, with 8 bases that match TRBD1. This CDR3 has 16 amino acids. The germline V gene has CDR1 LGHDT and CDR2 YNNKEL (reference sequence). The V segment lost 4 bases and the J segment 9 bases; nucleotides outside the gene matches: 11. For the CDR3, the DNA is TGTGCCAGCAGCCGAGAACAGGGGGTCGGTCCTTCACCCCTCCACTTT. Translation gives CASSREQGVGPSPLHF.

The rearrangement uses TRBV6-2 or TRBV6-3 and TRBJ2-1; 14 bases map to TRBD2. The CDR3 extends over 16 amino acids. The ends lost 2 bases at V and 6 bases at J; junction bases unmatched: 3. The V gene's germline CDR1 is MNHEY and CDR2 SVGEGT. The CDR3 region is CASSYPGLAGANEQFF. The CDR3 region has the DNA TGTGCCAGCAGTTACCCGGGACTAGCGGGGGCCAATGAGCAGTTCTTC.

The CDR3 nucleotides are TGTGCCAGCAGCTCAAGGGGGAGAACCAACTATGGCTACACCTTC. Protein: CASSSRGRTNYGYTF. This chain links TRBV7-2 with TRBJ1-2; D perhaps matches TRBD1 (6 bases). V lost 4 bases to trimming and J lost 2 bases, with 14 bases between them. Germline CDR1 and CDR2: SGHTA and FQGNSA. CDR3 length equals 15 residues.

The rearrangement uses TRBV5-1 and TRBJ2-1, with a weak D call TRBD1 (6 bases). This CDR3 has 14 amino acids. The germline V gene encodes CDR1 SGHRS and CDR2 YFSETQ. V shed 0 bases and J shed 2 bases, with 6 bases lying between them. CDR3 sequence reads: CASSLGQAYNEQFF. In nucleotides, the CDR3 is TGCGCCAGCAGCTTGGGACAGGCCTACAATGAGCAGTTCTTC.

The chain is built from TRBV6-4 and TRBJ2-1; 7 bases agree with TRBD2. V shed 6 bases and J 10 bases; nucleotides not matched to a gene: 9. Germline lookup yields CDR1 MRHNA and CDR2 SNTAGT. This CDR3 has 13 amino acids. Written as DNA, the CDR3 is TGTGCCAGCAGCTTAGAAAGCGGGGAGGAGCAGTTCTTC. Translated: CASSLESGEEQFF.

V is TRBV30 and J is TRBJ1-2; the match to TRBD1 covers 7 bases. V was pared by 8 bases and J by 4 bases, with 4 bases of the junction left unmatched. The CDR3 is 11 residues long. Germline V gene data show CDR1 as GTSNPN and CDR2 as SVGIG (reference sequence). This chain's CDR3 is CAVQGSYGYTF. In nucleotides, the CDR3 is TGTGCCGTACAGGGGAGCTATGGCTACACCTTC.

This chain joins TRBV4-3 and TRBJ2-1; 9 bases align to TRBD1. Germline CDR1 is LGHNA and CDR2 is YSLEER. The CDR3 extends over 16 amino acids. The V gene end was trimmed by 4 bases and the J gene end by 9 bases; junction bases not matched to a gene: 13. The CDR3 DNA reads TGCGCCAGCAGCCCCGAACTGGGACAGGGTAGTTCTGAGCAGTTCTTC. It translates to CASSPELGQGSSEQFF.

The V and J genes are TRBV18 and TRBJ1-2; 9 nucleotides align to TRBD1. This CDR3 has 16 residues. V shed 3 bases, J shed 4 bases, and the junction held 9 bases outside the gene matches. The germline gives CDR1 KGHSH, CDR2 LQKENI. CDR3 nucleotide sequence: TGTGCCAGCTCACCGAACCCGGGACAGGGTCCCTATGGCTACACCTTC. Residues: CASSPNPGQGPYGYTF.

The gene calls are TRBV5-1 and TRBJ1-1; D not resolved. This CDR3 region has 14 residues. Germline assignment: CDR1 SGHRS and CDR2 YFSETQ. The V end was cut by 0 bases, the J end by 4 bases, with 10 bases between. The CDR3 is CASSLGVVPTEAFF. CDR3 coding DNA: TGCGCCAGCAGCTTGGGTGTAGTCCCCACTGAAGCTTTCTTT. The entire variable domain, with the rest obtained from reference TRBV5-1 and TRBJ1-1, is as follows: KAGVTQTPRYLIKTRGQQVTLSCSPISGHRSVSWYQQTPGQGLQFLFEYFSETQRNKGNFPGRFSGRQFSNSRSEMNVSTLELGDSALYLCASSLGVVPTEAFFGQGTRLTVV.